This T cell receptor (beta chain) was sequenced in a study of shared clonotypes between healthy human individuals. Every donor was a Caucasian adult from Nashville, Tennessee. Researchers drew on about 100 million PBMCs for genomic DNA from unsorted samples. Sequencing used immunoSEQ multiplex PCR; TCRdb keeps in-frame clones, though not all of them. In the table there are hundreds of thousands of clones, more than 75% of which are singletons. Germline V gene lookup returns CDR1 SQVTM and CDR2 ANQGSEA. The length of the CDR3 is 12 residues. Trimming pared 6 bases from V and 1 base from J, leaving 9 bases between.

The V call is TRBV29-1, the J call TRBJ2-5; the D gene is possibly TRBD1 (6 bases). The sample consisted of PBMCs. The sequence came from a woman aged 40 to 55 in good health. Some clones in this sample may be carry-over from other donors' samples. DNA of the CDR3: TGCAGCGTAGGACAGCTCCAAGAGACCCAGTACTTC. It specifies CSVGQLQETQYF. The full variable domain, with the rest looked up from reference TRBV29-1 and TRBJ2-5, is SAVISQKPSRDICQRGTSLTIQCQVDSQVTMMFWYRQQPGQSLTLIATANQGSEATYESGFVIDKFPISRPNLTFSTLTVSNMSPEDSSIYLCSVGQLQETQYFGPGTRLLVL.